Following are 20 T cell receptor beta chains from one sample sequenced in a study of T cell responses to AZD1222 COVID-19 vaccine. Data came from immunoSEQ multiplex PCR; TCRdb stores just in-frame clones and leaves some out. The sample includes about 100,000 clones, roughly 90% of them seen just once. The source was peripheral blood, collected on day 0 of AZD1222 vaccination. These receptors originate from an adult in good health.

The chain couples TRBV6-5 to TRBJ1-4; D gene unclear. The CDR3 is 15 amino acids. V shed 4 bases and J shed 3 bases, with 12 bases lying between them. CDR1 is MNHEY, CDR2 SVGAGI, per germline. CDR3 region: CASSLDTAANEKLFF. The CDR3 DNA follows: TGTGCCAGCAGTTTAGACACCGCGGCTAATGAAAAACTGTTTTTT.

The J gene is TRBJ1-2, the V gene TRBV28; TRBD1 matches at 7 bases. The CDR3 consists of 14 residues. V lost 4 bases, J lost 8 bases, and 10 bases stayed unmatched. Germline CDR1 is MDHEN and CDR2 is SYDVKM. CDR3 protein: CASSSSIGGWGYTF. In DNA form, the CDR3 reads TGTGCCAGCAGTTCTTCTATAGGGGGCTGGGGCTACACCTTC.

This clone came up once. In nucleotides, the CDR3 is TGTGCCAGCAGCTTTGCCCGGGACAGTCTAACCGGGGAGCTGTTTTTT. Its protein is CASSFARDSLTGELFF. The chain is built from TRBV5-6 and TRBJ2-2; 7 nucleotides agree with TRBD1. Germline CDR1 SGHDT, CDR2 YYEEEE. The V segment lost 2 bases and the J segment 5 bases; nucleotides outside the gene matches: 9. The CDR3 has 16 amino acids.

This CDR3 is CASSSSTGASPLHF. The CDR3 DNA sequence: TGTGCCAGCAGTTCGTCGACAGGGGCCTCACCCCTCCACTTT. This sequence joins TRBV27 and TRBJ1-6; 8 positions agree with TRBD1. Germline CDR1 reads MNHEY; CDR2 reads SMNVEV (reference sequence). Trimming took 4 bases from V and 10 from J; bases not matched to a gene: 6. This CDR3 is built from 14 residues.

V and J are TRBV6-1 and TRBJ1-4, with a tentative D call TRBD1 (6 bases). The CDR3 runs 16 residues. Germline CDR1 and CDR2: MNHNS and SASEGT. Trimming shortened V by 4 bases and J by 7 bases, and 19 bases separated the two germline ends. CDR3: CASSGGGGTLVEKLFF. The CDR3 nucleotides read TGTGCCAGCAGTGGTGGTGGGGGGACACTCGTTGAAAAACTGTTTTTT.

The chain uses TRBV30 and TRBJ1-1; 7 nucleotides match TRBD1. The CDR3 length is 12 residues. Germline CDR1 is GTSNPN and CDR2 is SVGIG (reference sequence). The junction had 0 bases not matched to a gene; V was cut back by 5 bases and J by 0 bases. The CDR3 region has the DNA TGTGCCTGGGGACAGGTGAACACTGAAGCTTTCTTT. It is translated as CAWGQVNTEAFF. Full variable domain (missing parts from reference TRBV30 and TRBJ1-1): SQTIHQWPATLVQPVGSPLSLECTVEGTSNPNLYWYRQAAGRGLQLLFYSVGIGQISSEVPQNLSASRPQDRQFILSSKKLLLSDSGFYLCAWGQVNTEAFFGQGTRLTVV.

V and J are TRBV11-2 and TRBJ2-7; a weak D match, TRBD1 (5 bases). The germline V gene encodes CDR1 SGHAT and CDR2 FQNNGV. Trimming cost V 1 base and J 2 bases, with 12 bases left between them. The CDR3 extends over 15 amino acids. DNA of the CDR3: TGTGCCAGCAGCTTAGTGACAGTTCCCACCTACGAGCAGTACTTC. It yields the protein CASSLVTVPTYEQYF.

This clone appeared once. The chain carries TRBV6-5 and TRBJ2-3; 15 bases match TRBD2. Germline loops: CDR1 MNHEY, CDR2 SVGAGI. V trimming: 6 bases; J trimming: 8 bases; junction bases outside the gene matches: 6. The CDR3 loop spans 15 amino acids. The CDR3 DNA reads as TGTGCCAGCAGCAGACCGGGACTAGCGGGGGGTACGCAGTATTTT. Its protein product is CASSRPGLAGGTQYF.

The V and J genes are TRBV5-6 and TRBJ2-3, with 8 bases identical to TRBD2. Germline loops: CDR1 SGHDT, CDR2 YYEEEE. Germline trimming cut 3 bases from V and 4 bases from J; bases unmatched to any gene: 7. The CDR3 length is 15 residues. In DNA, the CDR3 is TGTGCCAGCAGCTCCCCTTACGGGGGGGCAGATACGCAGTATTTT. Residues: CASSSPYGGADTQYF.

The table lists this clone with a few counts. The CDR3 nucleotides read TGTGCCAGCAGTTTGTCTTCTGTGGACAGGCAATATGGCTACACCTTC. Its translation is CASSLSSVDRQYGYTF. This sequence joins TRBV28 and TRBJ1-2; 7 bases agree with TRBD1. V lost 3 bases, J lost 5 bases, and 12 bases stayed unmatched. Germline V gene data show CDR1 as MDHEN and CDR2 as SYDVKM. There are 16 residues in the CDR3.

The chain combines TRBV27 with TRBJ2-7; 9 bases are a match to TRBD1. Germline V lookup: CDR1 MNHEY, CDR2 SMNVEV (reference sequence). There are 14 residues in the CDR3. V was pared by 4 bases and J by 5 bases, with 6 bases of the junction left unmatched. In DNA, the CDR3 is TGTGCCAGCAGTTGGGGGACAGGGAGGGACGAGCAGTACTTC. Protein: CASSWGTGRDEQYF.

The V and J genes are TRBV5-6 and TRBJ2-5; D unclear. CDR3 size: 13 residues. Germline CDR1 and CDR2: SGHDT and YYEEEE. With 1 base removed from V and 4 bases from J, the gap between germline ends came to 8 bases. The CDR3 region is CASSLRPSETQYF. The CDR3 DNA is TGTGCCAGCAGCTTGAGGCCCTCAGAGACCCAGTACTTC.

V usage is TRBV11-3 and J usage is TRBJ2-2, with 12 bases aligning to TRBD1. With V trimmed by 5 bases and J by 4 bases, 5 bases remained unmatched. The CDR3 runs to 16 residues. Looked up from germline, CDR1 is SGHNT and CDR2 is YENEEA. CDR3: CASSLGTGGSTGELFF. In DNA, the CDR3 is TGTGCCAGCAGCCTCGGGACAGGGGGCAGCACCGGGGAGCTGTTTTTT.

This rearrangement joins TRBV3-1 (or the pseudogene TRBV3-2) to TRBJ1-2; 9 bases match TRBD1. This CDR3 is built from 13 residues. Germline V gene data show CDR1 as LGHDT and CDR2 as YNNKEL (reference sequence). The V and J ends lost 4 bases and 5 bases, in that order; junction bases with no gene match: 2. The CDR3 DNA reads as TGTGCCAGCAGCCCGACAGGGGGGTATGGCTACACCTTC. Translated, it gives CASSPTGGYGYTF.

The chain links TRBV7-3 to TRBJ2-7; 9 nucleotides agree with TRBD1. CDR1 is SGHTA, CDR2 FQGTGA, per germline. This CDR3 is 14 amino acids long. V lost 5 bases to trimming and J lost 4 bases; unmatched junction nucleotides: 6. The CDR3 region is CASSTTGGAYEQYF. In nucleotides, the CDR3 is TGTGCCAGCAGCACAACAGGGGGCGCATACGAGCAGTACTTC.

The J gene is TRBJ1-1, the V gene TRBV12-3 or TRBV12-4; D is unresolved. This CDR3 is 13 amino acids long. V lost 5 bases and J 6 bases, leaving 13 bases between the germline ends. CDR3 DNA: TGTGCCAGCAGTAAAGGAGCGGTCTCTGAAGCTTTCTTT. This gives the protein CASSKGAVSEAFF.

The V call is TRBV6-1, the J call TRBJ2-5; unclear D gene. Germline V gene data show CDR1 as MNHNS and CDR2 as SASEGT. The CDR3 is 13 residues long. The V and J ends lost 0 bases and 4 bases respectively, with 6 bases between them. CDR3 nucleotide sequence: TGTGCCAGCAGTGAAGCTAGGAGAGAGACCCAGTACTTC. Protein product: CASSEARRETQYF.

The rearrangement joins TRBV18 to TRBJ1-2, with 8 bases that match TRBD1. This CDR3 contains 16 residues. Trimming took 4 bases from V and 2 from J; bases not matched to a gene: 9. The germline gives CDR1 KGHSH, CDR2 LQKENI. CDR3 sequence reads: CASSRSGPGGNYGYTF. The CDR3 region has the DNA TGTGCCAGCTCACGGTCAGGCCCAGGGGGCAACTATGGCTACACCTTC.

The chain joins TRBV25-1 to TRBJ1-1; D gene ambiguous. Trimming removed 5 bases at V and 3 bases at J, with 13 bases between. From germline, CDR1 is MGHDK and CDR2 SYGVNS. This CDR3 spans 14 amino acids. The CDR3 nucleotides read TGTGCCAGCAGTACTTCCACACTTTACACTGAAGCTTTCTTT. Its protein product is CASSTSTLYTEAFF.

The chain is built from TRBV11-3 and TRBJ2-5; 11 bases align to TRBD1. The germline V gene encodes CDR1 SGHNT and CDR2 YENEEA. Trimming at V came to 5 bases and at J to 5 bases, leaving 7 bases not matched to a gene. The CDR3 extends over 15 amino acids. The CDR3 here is CASSADRGRVETQYF. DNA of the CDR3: TGTGCCAGCAGCGCGGACAGGGGGCGAGTGGAGACCCAGTACTTC.